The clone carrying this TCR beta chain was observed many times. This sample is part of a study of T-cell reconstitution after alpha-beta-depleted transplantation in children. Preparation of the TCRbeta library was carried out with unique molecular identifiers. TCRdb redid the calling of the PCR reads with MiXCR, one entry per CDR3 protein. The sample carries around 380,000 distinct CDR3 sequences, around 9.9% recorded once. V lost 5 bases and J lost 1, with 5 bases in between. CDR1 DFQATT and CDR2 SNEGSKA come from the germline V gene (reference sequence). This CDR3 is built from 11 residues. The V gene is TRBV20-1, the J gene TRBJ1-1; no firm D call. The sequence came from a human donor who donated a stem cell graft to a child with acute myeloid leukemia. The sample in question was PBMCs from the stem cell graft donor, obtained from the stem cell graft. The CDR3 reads CSAGPNTEAFF. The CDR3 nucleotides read TGCAGTGCTGGACCGAACACTGAAGCTTTCTTT.